This TCR beta chain was profiled in a study of cytomegalovirus exposure and HLA in healthy donors. Points from the study as a whole: Productive rates of about 90% or about 30% were seen for most TCR beta V segments in an earlier analysis. An analysis that was carried out later associated fewer than 20,000 TCR beta sequences with HLA alleles at 0.05 false discovery rate. Reportedly, a later analysis found an Asian-associated ancestry cluster had fewer N-insertions than the approximately 700-donor mean.

PCR amplification relied on 60 Vbeta primers (plus 13 Jbeta primers). Authors' data handling: Around 11 million of 65 million to 95 million unique TCR beta chains were shared, per a later count. Sequencing was performed with immunoSEQ multiplex PCR; in TCRdb, only in-frame clones are kept and a portion is missing. V, J and clone size derive from that table, while D and trimming were established from the DNA sequence. The sample yields some 150,000 clones, approximately 80% seen once. Comments on this clone: No antigen is known for it.

CDR1 is SGHRS, CDR2 YFSETQ, per germline. The V gene end was trimmed by 3 bases and the J gene end by 3 bases; junction bases not matched to a gene: 5. The length of the CDR3 is 14 residues. Sequencing was performed on PBMCs. The gene calls are TRBV5-1 and TRBJ2-5; 7 bases are shared with TRBD1. This TCR came from a woman aged 50 to 65 in good health and CMV-seropositive. This CDR3 reads CASSSGDREETQYF. CDR3 nucleotides: TGCGCCAGCAGCTCCGGGGACAGAGAAGAGACCCAGTACTTC.